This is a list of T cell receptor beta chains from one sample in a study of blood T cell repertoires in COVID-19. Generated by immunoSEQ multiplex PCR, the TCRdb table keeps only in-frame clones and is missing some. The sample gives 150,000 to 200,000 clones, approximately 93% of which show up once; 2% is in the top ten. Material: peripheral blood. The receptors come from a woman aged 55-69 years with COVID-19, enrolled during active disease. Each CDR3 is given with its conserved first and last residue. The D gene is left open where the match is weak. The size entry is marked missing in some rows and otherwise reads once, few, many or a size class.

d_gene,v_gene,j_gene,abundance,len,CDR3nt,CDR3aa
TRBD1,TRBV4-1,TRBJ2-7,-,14,TGCGCCAGCAGCCCCCGGGACAGGGCCTACGAGCAGTACTTC,CASSPRDRAYEQYF
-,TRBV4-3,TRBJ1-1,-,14,TGCGCCAGCAGCCAAGATCAGGGAACGGTAGGAGCTTTCTTT,CASSQDQGTVGAFF
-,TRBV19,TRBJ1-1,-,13,TGTGCCAGTAGTATCGTGGGGGCCACTGAAGCTTTCTTT,CASSIVGATEAFF
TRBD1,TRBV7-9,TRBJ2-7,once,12,TGTGCCAGCAGCGTAACAGGGGACGAGCAGTACTTC,CASSVTGDEQYF
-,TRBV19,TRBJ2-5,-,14,TGTGCCAGTAGTGGAAACAGGGGAGGAGAGACCCAGTACTTC,CASSGNRGGETQYF
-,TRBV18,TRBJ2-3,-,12,TGTGCCAGCTCACCCCGGGGGGATACGCAGTATTTT,CASSPRGDTQYF
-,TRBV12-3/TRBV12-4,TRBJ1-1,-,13,TGTGCCAGCAGCGTACAGCTGAACACTGAAGCTTTCTTT,CASSVQLNTEAFF
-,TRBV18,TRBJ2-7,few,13,TGTGCCAGCTCACCGGGCTCGGACTACGAGCAGTACTTC,CASSPGSDYEQYF
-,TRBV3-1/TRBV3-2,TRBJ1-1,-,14,TGTGCCAGCAGCCAAGGGGAGGGGAACACTGAAGCTTTCTTT,CASSQGEGNTEAFF
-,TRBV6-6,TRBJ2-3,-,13,TGTGCCAGCAGGCGCGGCGGGGCGAGCACGCAGTATTTT,CASRRGGASTQYF
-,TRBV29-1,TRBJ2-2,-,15,TGCAGCGTGACCCTATTCGACAGGAACACCGGGGAGCTGTTTTTT,CSVTLFDRNTGELFF
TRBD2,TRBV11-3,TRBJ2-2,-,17,TGTGCCAGCAGCTTAATATATGGCGGGGGGGCCCCCGGGGAGCTGTTTTTT,CASSLIYGGGAPGELFF
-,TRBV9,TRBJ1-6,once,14,TGTGCCAGCAGCGTGGGGCAGGGTGGCTCACCCCTCCACTTT,CASSVGQGGSPLHF
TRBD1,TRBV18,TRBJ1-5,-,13,TGTGCCAGCTCACCGGACAGGAATCAGCCCCAGCATTTT,CASSPDRNQPQHF
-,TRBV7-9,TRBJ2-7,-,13,TGTGCCAGCAGCCCCAGGGGACCCTACGAGCAGTACTTC,CASSPRGPYEQYF
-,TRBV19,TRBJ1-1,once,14,TGTGCCAGTAGCAGGGCAGGGACTAACACTGAAGCTTTCTTT,CASSRAGTNTEAFF
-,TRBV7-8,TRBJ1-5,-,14,TGTGCCAGCAGCTTGGACAGATTAAATCAGCCCCAGCATTTT,CASSLDRLNQPQHF
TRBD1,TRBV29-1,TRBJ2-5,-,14,TGCAGCGCTGTTAGAGACAGGGTTTCCGGGACCCAGTACTTC,CSAVRDRVSGTQYF
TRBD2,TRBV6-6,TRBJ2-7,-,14,TGTGCCAGCGACCAAGAGGGACTAGACTACGAGCAGTACTTC,CASDQEGLDYEQYF
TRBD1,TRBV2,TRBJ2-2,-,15,TGTGCCAGCAAAACCGGGACAGGGAACACCGGGGAGCTGTTTTTT,CASKTGTGNTGELFF
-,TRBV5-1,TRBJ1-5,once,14,TGCGCCAGCAGCTTGTTAGCAGGGTATCAGCCCCAGCATTTT,CASSLLAGYQPQHF
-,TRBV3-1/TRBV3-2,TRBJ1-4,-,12,TGTGCCAGCAGCCCGGCGGGAGAAAAACTGTTTTTT,CASSPAGEKLFF
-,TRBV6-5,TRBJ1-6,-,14,TGTGCCAGCAGTCTTACTCGAGTGGATTCACCCCTCCACTTT,CASSLTRVDSPLHF
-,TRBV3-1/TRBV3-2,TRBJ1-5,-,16,TGTGCCAGCAGCCAATGGTCAGGTTCCGGGGATCAGCCCCAGCATTTT,CASSQWSGSGDQPQHF
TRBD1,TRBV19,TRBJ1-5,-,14,TGTGCCAGTAGTCTCCGACAGGGTGGTCAGCCCCAGCATTTT,CASSLRQGGQPQHF
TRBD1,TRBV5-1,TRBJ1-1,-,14,TGCGCCAGCAGCCCGGACAGGGAAGGAGGTATTGCTTTCTTT,CASSPDREGGIAFF
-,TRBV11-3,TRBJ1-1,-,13,TGTGCCAGCAGCCTGGGGCCGAACACTGAAGCTTTCTTT,CASSLGPNTEAFF
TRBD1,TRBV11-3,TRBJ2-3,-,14,TGTGCCAGCAGCTTAGGACAGGGAACAGATACGCAGTATTTT,CASSLGQGTDTQYF
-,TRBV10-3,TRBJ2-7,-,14,TGTGCCATCGCTCCGACAGGTTCCTCCTACGAGCAGTACTTC,CAIAPTGSSYEQYF
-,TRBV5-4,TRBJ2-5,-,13,TGTGCCAGCAGCTCAACCTATTCGGAGACCCAGTACTTC,CASSSTYSETQYF
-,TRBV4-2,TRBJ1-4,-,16,TGTGCCAGCAGCCAAGACCAGCAGGGCCCGCGTGAAAAACTGTTTTTT,CASSQDQQGPREKLFF
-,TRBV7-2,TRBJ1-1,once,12,TGTGCCAGCAGCTTGGGACCGGGGGGAGCTTTCTTT,CASSLGPGGAFF
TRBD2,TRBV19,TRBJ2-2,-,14,TGTGCCAGTAGGGGGACTAGCGGGGCCGGGGAGCTGTTTTTT,CASRGTSGAGELFF
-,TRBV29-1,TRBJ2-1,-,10,TGCAGCGGAAGGGACACTGAGCAGTTCTTC,CSGRDTEQFF
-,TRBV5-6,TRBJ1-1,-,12,TGTGCCAGCGGATCAAGGGGGGGCGGAGCTTTCTTT,CASGSRGGGAFF
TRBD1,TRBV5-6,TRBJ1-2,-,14,TGTGCCAGCAGCTTGGTTTCGGCAGGGGGTGGCTACACCTTC,CASSLVSAGGGYTF
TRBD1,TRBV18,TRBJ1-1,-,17,TGTGCCAGCTCACCGCGTCCCGGGACAGGGTCTGGGACTGAAGCTTTCTTT,CASSPRPGTGSGTEAFF
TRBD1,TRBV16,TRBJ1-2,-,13,TGTGCCAGCAGCCGCGGACAGGGGGCCGGCTACACCTTC,CASSRGQGAGYTF
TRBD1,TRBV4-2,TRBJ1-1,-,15,TGTGCCAGCAGCCAAACGGGACAGGGGAACACTGAAGCTTTCTTT,CASSQTGQGNTEAFF
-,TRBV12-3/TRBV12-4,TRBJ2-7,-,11,TGTGCCAGCAGCCTCTACTACGAGCAGTACTTC,CASSLYYEQYF
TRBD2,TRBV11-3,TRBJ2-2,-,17,TGTGCCAGCAGCCTGGGCGTGGGGGGGAGTAACACCGGGGAGCTGTTTTTT,CASSLGVGGSNTGELFF
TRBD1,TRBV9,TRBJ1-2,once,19,TGTGCCAGCAGCCTAGAGGCCGACAGGGGGCTCGTTACTAACTATGGCTACACCTTC,CASSLEADRGLVTNYGYTF
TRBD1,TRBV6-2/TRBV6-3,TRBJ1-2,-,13,TGTGCCAGCAGCCAAGACAGGGATAGTGGCTACACCTTC,CASSQDRDSGYTF
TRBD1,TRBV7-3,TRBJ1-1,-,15,TGTGCCAGCAGCCTAACGGACAGGCGACACACTGAAGCTTTCTTT,CASSLTDRRHTEAFF
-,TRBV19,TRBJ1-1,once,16,TGTGCCAGTAGTGTAAACTACAGGGTAGTGGGAACTGAAGCTTTCTTT,CASSVNYRVVGTEAFF
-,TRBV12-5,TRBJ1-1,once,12,TGTGCTAGTGGTTCAGGGGCCACTGAAGCTTTCTTT,CASGSGATEAFF
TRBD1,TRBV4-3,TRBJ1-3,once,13,TGCGCCAGCAGTCGGGACAGCGGATCGGGCATATATTTT,CASSRDSGSGIYF
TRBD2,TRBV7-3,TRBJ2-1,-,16,TGTGCCAGCAGCGCCCGACTAGCGGGGTCCTACAATGAGCAGTTCTTC,CASSARLAGSYNEQFF
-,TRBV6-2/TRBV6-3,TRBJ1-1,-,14,TGTGCCAGCAGTTATAACGCGCTGTACACTGAAGCTTTCTTT,CASSYNALYTEAFF
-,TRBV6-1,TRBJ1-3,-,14,TGTGCCAGCAGTGAACGGGGGTCTGGAAACACCATATATTTT,CASSERGSGNTIYF
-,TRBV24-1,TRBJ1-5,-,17,TGTGCCACCAGTGATCCTCACCGACAGGAAAGCAATCAGCCCCAGCATTTT,CATSDPHRQESNQPQHF
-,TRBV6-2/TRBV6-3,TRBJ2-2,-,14,TGTGCCAGCAGCCCACCGGACACACCCAGGGAGCTGTTTTTT,CASSPPDTPRELFF
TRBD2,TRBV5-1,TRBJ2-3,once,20,TGCGCCAGCGAACCACCGGCCGGACTAGCGGGGAATAAGACACACGATACGCAGTATTTT,CASEPPAGLAGNKTHDTQYF
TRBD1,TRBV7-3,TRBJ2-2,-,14,TGTGCCAGCAGCCCCGGGACAGGGGGCCGAGAGCTGTTTTTT,CASSPGTGGRELFF